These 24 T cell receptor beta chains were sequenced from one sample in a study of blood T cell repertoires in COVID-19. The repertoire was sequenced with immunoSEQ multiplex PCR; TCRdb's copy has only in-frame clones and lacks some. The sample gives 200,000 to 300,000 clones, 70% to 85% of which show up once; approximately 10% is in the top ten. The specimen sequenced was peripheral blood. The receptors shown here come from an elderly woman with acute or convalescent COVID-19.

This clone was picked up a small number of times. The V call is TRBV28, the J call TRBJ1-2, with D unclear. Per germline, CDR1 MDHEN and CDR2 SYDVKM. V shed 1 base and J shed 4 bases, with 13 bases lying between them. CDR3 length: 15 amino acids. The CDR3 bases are TGTGCCAGCAGTTTATCTCCAGGCCCTGGCTATGGCTACACCTTC. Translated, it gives CASSLSPGPGYGYTF.

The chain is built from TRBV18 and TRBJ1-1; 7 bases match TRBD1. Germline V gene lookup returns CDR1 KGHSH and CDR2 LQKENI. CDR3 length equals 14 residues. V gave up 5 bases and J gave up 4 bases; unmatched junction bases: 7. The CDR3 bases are TGTGCCAGCTCATCCTCAGGGGGGAGCACTGAAGCTTTCTTT. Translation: CASSSSGGSTEAFF.

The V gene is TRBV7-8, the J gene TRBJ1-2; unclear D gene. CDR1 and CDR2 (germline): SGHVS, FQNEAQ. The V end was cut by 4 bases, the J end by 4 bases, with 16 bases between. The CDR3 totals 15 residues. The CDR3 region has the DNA TGTGCCAGCAGCTCTAATTTGCTAAACCGCTATGGCTACACCTTC. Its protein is CASSSNLLNRYGYTF.

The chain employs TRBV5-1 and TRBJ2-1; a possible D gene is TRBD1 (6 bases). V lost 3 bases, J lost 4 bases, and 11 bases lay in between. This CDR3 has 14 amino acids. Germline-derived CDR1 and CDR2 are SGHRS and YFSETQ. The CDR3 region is CASSYSGQYNEQFF. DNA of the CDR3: TGCGCCAGCAGCTACTCAGGACAGTACAATGAGCAGTTCTTC. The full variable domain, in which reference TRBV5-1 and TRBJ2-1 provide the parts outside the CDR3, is KAGVTQTPRYLIKTRGQQVTLSCSPISGHRSVSWYQQTPGQGLQFLFEYFSETQRNKGNFPGRFSGRQFSNSRSEMNVSTLELGDSALYLCASSYSGQYNEQFFGPGTRLTVL.

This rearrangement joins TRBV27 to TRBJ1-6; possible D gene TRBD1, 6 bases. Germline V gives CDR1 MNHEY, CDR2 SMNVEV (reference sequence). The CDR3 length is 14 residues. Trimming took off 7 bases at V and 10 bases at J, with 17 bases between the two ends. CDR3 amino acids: CASKFQGFGSPLHF. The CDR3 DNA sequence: TGTGCCAGCAAGTTTCAGGGGTTCGGGTCACCCCTCCACTTT.

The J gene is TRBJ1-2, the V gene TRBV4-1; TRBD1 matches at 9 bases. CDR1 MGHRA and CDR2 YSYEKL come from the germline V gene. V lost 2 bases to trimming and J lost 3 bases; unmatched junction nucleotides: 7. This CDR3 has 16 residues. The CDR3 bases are TGCGCCAGCAGCCAATCTACAGGGGGCATAGACTATGGCTACACCTTC. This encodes CASSQSTGGIDYGYTF.

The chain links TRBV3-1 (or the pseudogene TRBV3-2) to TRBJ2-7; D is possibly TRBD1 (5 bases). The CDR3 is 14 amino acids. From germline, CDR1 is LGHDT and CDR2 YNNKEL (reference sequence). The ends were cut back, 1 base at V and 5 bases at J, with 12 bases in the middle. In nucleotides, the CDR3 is TGTGCCAGCAGCCAAGGCGTTACAGGTAACGAGCAGTACTTC. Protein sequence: CASSQGVTGNEQYF.

The chain's CDR3 is CASSIKTGGVGNIQYF. The CDR3 DNA reads TGTGCCAGTAGTATAAAAACAGGGGGCGTTGGAAACATTCAGTACTTC. V usage is TRBV19 and J usage is TRBJ2-4; 9 bases map to TRBD1. The CDR3 has 16 residues. The V segment lost 2 bases and the J segment 6 bases; nucleotides outside the gene matches: 8. Germline V gene data show CDR1 as LNHDA and CDR2 as SQIVND (reference sequence). The whole variable domain, remainder taken from reference TRBV19 and TRBJ2-4, is DGGITQSPKYLFRKEGQNVTLSCEQNLNHDAMYWYRQDPGQGLRLIYYSQIVNDFQKGDIAEGYSVSREKKESFPLTVTSAQKNPTAFYLCASSIKTGGVGNIQYFGAGTRLSVL.

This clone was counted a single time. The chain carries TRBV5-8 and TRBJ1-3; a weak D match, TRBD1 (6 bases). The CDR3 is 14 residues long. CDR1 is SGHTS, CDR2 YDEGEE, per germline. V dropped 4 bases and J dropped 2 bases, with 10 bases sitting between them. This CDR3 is CASSPRTAGNTIYF. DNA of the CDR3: TGTGCCAGCAGCCCCCGGACAGCTGGAAACACCATATATTTT.

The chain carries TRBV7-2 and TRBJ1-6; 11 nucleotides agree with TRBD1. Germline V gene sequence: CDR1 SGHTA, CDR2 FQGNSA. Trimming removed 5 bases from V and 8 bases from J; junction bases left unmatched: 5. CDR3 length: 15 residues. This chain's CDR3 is CASSPRTGGDSPLHF. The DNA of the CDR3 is TGTGCCAGCAGCCCCAGGACAGGGGGCGATTCACCCCTCCACTTT.

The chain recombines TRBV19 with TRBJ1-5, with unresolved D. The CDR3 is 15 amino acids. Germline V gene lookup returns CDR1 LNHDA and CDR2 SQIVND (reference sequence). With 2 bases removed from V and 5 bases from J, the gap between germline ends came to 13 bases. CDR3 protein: CASSISPRQDQPQHF. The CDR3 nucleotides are TGTGCCAGTAGTATATCTCCCCGCCAGGATCAGCCCCAGCATTTT.

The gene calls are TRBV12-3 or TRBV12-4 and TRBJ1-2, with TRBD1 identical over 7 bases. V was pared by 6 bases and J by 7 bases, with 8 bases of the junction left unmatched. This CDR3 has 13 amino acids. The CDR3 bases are TGTGCCAGCAGCTACGACCAGGGGGGTGGCTACACCTTC. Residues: CASSYDQGGGYTF.

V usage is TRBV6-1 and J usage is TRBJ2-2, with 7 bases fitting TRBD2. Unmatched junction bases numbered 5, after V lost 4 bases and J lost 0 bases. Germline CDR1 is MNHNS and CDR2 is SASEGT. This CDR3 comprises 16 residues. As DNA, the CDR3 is TGTGCCAGCAGTGTACTCGGGGGGACGAACACCGGGGAGCTGTTTTTT. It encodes CASSVLGGTNTGELFF.

In nucleotides, the CDR3 is TGTGCCACCAGTGCCCGCCGGGGGGGAAGCCACGAGCAGTACTTC. Translated, it gives CATSARRGGSHEQYF. The chain employs TRBV24-1 and TRBJ2-7, with 8 nucleotides matching TRBD2. V dropped 5 bases and J dropped 5; count of bases not matched to a gene: 10. The CDR3 contains 15 residues. Germline CDR1 and CDR2: KGHDR and SFDVKD.

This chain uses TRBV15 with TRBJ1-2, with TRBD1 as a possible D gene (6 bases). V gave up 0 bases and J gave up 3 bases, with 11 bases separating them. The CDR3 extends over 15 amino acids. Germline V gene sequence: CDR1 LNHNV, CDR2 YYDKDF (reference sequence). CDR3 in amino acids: CATSRDRGIDYGYTF. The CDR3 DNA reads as TGTGCCACCAGCAGAGACAGGGGAATTGACTATGGCTACACCTTC.

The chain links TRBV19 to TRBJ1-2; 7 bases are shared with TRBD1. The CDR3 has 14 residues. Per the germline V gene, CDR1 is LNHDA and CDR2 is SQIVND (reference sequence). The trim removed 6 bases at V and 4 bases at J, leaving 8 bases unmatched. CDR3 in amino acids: CASRSTGESYGYTF. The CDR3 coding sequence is TGTGCCAGTAGATCCACAGGGGAGAGCTATGGCTACACCTTC. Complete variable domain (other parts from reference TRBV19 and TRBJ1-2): DGGITQSPKYLFRKEGQNVTLSCEQNLNHDAMYWYRQDPGQGLRLIYYSQIVNDFQKGDIAEGYSVSREKKESFPLTVTSAQKNPTAFYLCASRSTGESYGYTFGSGTRLTVV.

The CDR3 region is CASSLLPGQGAYNEQFF. CDR3 DNA: TGTGCCAGCAGTCTCCTCCCGGGACAGGGGGCTTACAATGAGCAGTTCTTC. The J gene is TRBJ2-1, the V gene TRBV28; 12 nucleotides align to TRBD1. The J segment lost 4 bases and the V segment lost 5 bases, leaving 9 bases of the junction unmatched. The CDR3 has 17 amino acids. CDR1 is MDHEN, CDR2 SYDVKM, per germline.

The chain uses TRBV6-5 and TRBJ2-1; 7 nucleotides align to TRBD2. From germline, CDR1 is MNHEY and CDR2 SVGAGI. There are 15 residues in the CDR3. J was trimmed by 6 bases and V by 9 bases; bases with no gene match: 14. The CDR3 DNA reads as TGTGCCAGTACCCCGTGGGGGGGAGACTCCAATGAGCAGTTCTTC. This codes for CASTPWGGDSNEQFF.

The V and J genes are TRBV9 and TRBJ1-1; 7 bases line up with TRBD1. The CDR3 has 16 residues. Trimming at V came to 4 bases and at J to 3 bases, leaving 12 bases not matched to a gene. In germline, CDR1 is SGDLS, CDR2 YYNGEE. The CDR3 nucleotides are TGTGCCAGCAGCTCAGGACAGGCGGCTTTTGACACTGAAGCTTTCTTT. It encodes CASSSGQAAFDTEAFF.

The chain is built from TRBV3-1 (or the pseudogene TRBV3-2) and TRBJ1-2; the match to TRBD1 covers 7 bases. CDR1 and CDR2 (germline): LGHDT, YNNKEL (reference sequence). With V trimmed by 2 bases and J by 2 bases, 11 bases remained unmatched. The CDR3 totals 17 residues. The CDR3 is CASSQNPLGGSNYGYTF. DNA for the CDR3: TGTGCCAGCAGCCAAAATCCCCTAGGGGGCAGCAACTATGGCTACACCTTC.

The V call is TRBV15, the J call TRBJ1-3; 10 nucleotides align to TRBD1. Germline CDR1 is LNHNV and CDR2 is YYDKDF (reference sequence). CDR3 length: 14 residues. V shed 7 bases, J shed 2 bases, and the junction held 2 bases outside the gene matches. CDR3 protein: CATKGTGAGNTIYF. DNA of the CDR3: TGTGCCACCAAAGGGACAGGGGCTGGAAACACCATATATTTT.

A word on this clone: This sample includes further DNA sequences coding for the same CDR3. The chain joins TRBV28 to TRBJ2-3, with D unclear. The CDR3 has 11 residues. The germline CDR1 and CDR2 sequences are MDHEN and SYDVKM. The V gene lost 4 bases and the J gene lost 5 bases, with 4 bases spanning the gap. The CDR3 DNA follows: TGTGCCAGCAGTTCCAGAGATACGCAGTATTTT. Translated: CASSSRDTQYF.

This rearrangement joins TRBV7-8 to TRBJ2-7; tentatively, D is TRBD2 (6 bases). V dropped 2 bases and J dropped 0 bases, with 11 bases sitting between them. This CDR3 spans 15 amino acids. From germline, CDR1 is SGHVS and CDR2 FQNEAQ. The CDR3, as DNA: TGTGCCAGCAGCTTACGGGAGTCAAGCTCCTACGAGCAGTACTTC. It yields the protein CASSLRESSSYEQYF.

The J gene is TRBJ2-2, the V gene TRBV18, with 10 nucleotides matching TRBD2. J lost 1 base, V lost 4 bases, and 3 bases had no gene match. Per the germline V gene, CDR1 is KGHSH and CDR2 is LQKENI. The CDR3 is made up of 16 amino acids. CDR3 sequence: CASSLRTSGNTGELFF. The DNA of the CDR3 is TGTGCCAGCTCACTCCGGACTAGCGGGAACACCGGGGAGCTGTTTTTT.